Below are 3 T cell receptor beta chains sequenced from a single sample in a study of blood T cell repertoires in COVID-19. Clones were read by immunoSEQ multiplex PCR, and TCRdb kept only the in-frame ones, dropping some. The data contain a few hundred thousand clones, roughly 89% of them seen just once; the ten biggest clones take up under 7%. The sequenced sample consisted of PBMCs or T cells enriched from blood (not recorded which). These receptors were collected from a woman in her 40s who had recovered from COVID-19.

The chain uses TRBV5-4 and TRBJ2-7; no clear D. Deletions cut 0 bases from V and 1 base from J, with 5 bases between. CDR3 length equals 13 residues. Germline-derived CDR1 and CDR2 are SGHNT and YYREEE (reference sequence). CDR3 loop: CASSLDQSYEQYF. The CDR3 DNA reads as TGTGCCAGCAGCTTGGACCAGTCCTACGAGCAGTACTTC.

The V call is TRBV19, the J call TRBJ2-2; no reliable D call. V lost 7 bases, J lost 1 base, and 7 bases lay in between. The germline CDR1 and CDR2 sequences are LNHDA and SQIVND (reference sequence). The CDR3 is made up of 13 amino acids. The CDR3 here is CASIRVNTGELFF. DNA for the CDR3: TGTGCCAGTATTCGTGTGAACACCGGGGAGCTGTTTTTT.

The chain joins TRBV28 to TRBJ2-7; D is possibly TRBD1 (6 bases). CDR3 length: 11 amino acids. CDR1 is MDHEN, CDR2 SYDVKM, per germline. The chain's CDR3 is CAAGTTYEQYF. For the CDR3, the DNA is TGTGCTGCCGGGACAACCTACGAGCAGTACTTC.